There are a few counts of the clone carrying this T cell receptor (beta chain). The record originates from a study of CD8 T cells in ankylosing spondylitis. Preparation of TCR beta libraries was done by quantitative 5'-RACE with molecular barcodes. Each CDR3 protein gets one entry after TCRdb re-called the 5' RACE reads with MiXCR. The profile covers around 90,000 distinct CDR3 sequences, with around 30% appearing a single time and roughly three fifths taken by the ten largest. The V gene's germline CDR1 is DFQATT and CDR2 SNEGSKA (reference sequence). The V end was cut by 1 base, the J end by 7 bases, with 23 bases between. The CDR3 length is 17 residues.

Sequenced material: blood, either unsorted or a sorted T cell fraction (not recorded which). The source is a male donor with ankylosing spondylitis or in good health (not recorded which). The gene calls are TRBV20-1 and TRBJ2-1, with D maybe TRBD2 (6 bases). CDR3 sequence: CSARALGGSGRRNEQFF. CDR3 coding DNA: TGCAGTGCTAGAGCCCTGGGTGGTAGCGGAAGACGGAATGAGCAGTTCTTC.